Listed below are T cell receptor beta chains from one sample, sequenced in a study of siplizumab effects on memory and regulatory T cells. Only in-frame clones appear in the TCRdb table, and some are missing; sequencing was by immunoSEQ multiplex PCR. The top ten hold 5.5% to 7.5% of the sample, which has roughly 8,500 clones, less than 45% seen once. For these TCRs, the target antigens are not known. Sequencing used CFSE-low (dividing) CD8+ T cells sorted from an allogeneic mixed lymphocyte reaction. Receptors originate from a human donor in good health; the cells came from an allogeneic mixed lymphocyte reaction. The CDR3 runs from the conserved cysteine through the conserved F or W. The order of the fields is D gene, J gene, V gene, clone size, CDR3 protein, CDR3 DNA. The D gene is left open where the match is weak. Clone size is stated in some rows and not others, as once, few, many or a class when expanded.

D gene: .
J gene: TRBJ1-1
V gene: TRBV11-2
clone size: .
CDR3 protein: CASSLGPTVNTEAFF
CDR3 DNA: TGTGCCAGCAGCTTAGGCCCCACCGTGAACACTGAAGCTTTCTTT

D gene: .
J gene: TRBJ2-7
V gene: TRBV7-8
clone size: few
CDR3 protein: CASSVQGPYEQYF
CDR3 DNA: TGTGCCAGCAGCGTACAGGGTCCCTACGAGCAGTACTTC

D gene: .
J gene: TRBJ1-2
V gene: TRBV28
clone size: .
CDR3 protein: CASSLLSNYGYTF
CDR3 DNA: TGTGCCAGCAGTTTATTGAGTAACTATGGCTACACCTTC

D gene: TRBD2
J gene: TRBJ2-1
V gene: TRBV27
clone size: .
CDR3 protein: CASAGLAGGPYNEQFF
CDR3 DNA: TGTGCCAGCGCCGGACTAGCGGGAGGGCCCTACAATGAGCAGTTCTTC

D gene: .
J gene: TRBJ2-1
V gene: TRBV5-1
clone size: few
CDR3 protein: CASSLGWEQFF
CDR3 DNA: TGCGCCAGCAGCTTGGGTTGGGAGCAGTTCTTC

D gene: .
J gene: TRBJ2-1
V gene: TRBV7-2
clone size: .
CDR3 protein: CASSPTRAGSYNEQFF
CDR3 DNA: TGTGCCAGCAGCCCAACTAGGGCGGGGTCCTACAATGAGCAGTTCTTC

D gene: TRBD1
J gene: TRBJ2-7
V gene: TRBV19
clone size: .
CDR3 protein: CARGAGTGPYEQYF
CDR3 DNA: TGTGCCAGGGGGGCCGGGACAGGGCCATACGAGCAGTACTTC

D gene: TRBD2
J gene: TRBJ2-1
V gene: TRBV10-3
clone size: medium-sized
CDR3 protein: CAISEFGRSSYNEQFF
CDR3 DNA: TGTGCCATCAGTGAGTTCGGGAGGAGCTCCTACAATGAGCAGTTCTTC

D gene: TRBD2
J gene: TRBJ2-7
V gene: TRBV9
clone size: once
CDR3 protein: CASSVGWREGEGGEQYF
CDR3 DNA: TGTGCCAGCAGCGTAGGCTGGCGGGAGGGGGAAGGAGGCGAGCAGTACTTC

D gene: .
J gene: TRBJ1-5
V gene: TRBV4-1
clone size: .
CDR3 protein: CASSRTMSGNQPQHF
CDR3 DNA: TGTGCCAGCAGCCGCACAATGTCGGGGAATCAGCCCCAGCATTTT

D gene: TRBD2
J gene: TRBJ2-6
V gene: TRBV7-3
clone size: medium-sized
CDR3 protein: CASALAGYSGANVLTF
CDR3 DNA: TGTGCCAGCGCACTAGCGGGTTACTCTGGGGCCAACGTCCTGACTTTC

D gene: TRBD2
J gene: TRBJ2-5
V gene: TRBV7-3
clone size: .
CDR3 protein: CASSLLADETQYF
CDR3 DNA: TGTGCCAGCAGCCTACTAGCGGACGAGACCCAGTACTTC

D gene: TRBD1
J gene: TRBJ1-1
V gene: TRBV6-5
clone size: .
CDR3 protein: CASSDNRGSDTEAFF
CDR3 DNA: TGTGCCAGCAGCGACAACAGGGGATCGGACACTGAAGCTTTCTTT

D gene: .
J gene: TRBJ2-5
V gene: TRBV27
clone size: few
CDR3 protein: CASSLSSQETQYF
CDR3 DNA: TGTGCCAGCAGTTTATCCAGCCAAGAGACCCAGTACTTC

D gene: .
J gene: TRBJ2-2
V gene: TRBV30
clone size: .
CDR3 protein: CAWSVERAGELFF
CDR3 DNA: TGTGCCTGGAGTGTAGAACGGGCCGGGGAGCTGTTTTTT

D gene: .
J gene: TRBJ1-6
V gene: TRBV6-1
clone size: once
CDR3 protein: CASSIIQQGGSPLHF
CDR3 DNA: TGTGCCAGCAGTATAATACAGCAGGGTGGGTCACCCCTCCACTTT

D gene: .
J gene: TRBJ2-7
V gene: TRBV12-5
clone size: .
CDR3 protein: CASGLPQRVSSYEQYF
CDR3 DNA: TGTGCTAGTGGTTTGCCGCAGCGGGTGTCCTCCTACGAGCAGTACTTC

D gene: TRBD2
J gene: TRBJ2-7
V gene: TRBV28
clone size: few
CDR3 protein: CASSLVSGRGYEQYF
CDR3 DNA: TGTGCCAGCAGTTTGGTTAGCGGGAGGGGCTACGAGCAGTACTTC

D gene: TRBD2
J gene: TRBJ2-1
V gene: TRBV28
clone size: few
CDR3 protein: CASEAGGPDNEQFF
CDR3 DNA: TGTGCCAGCGAAGCGGGAGGCCCCGACAATGAGCAGTTCTTC

D gene: .
J gene: TRBJ2-7
V gene: TRBV29-1
clone size: .
CDR3 protein: CGAPGDEQYF
CDR3 DNA: TGCGGCGCCCCAGGGGACGAGCAGTACTTC

D gene: .
J gene: TRBJ2-7
V gene: TRBV6-5
clone size: once
CDR3 protein: CASSYGSGPGYEQYF
CDR3 DNA: TGTGCCAGCAGTTACGGATCGGGACCCGGCTACGAGCAGTACTTC

D gene: TRBD2
J gene: TRBJ2-7
V gene: TRBV11-2
clone size: .
CDR3 protein: CASSLAVAGNYEQYF
CDR3 DNA: TGTGCCAGCAGCTTAGCGGTAGCGGGAAACTACGAGCAGTACTTC

D gene: .
J gene: TRBJ1-2
V gene: TRBV11-2
clone size: .
CDR3 protein: CASSLEGAGGYTF
CDR3 DNA: TGTGCCAGCAGCTTAGAGGGGGCAGGTGGCTACACCTTC

D gene: TRBD2
J gene: TRBJ2-1
V gene: TRBV19
clone size: few
CDR3 protein: CASRTSGLDEQFF
CDR3 DNA: TGTGCCAGCCGGACTAGCGGGCTTGATGAGCAGTTCTTC

D gene: TRBD2
J gene: TRBJ2-5
V gene: TRBV4-3
clone size: medium-sized
CDR3 protein: CASSQDFETSGGTRETQYF
CDR3 DNA: TGCGCCAGCAGCCAAGATTTCGAGACTAGCGGAGGCACTAGAGAGACCCAGTACTTC

D gene: .
J gene: TRBJ2-5
V gene: TRBV27
clone size: .
CDR3 protein: CASSFGVRPGQETQYF
CDR3 DNA: TGTGCCAGCAGTTTCGGTGTTCGGCCCGGACAAGAGACCCAGTACTTC

D gene: .
J gene: TRBJ1-1
V gene: TRBV6-1
clone size: .
CDR3 protein: CASSPPLLREAFF
CDR3 DNA: TGTGCCAGCAGCCCCCCGCTTCTCCGGGAGGCTTTCTTT

D gene: TRBD1
J gene: TRBJ2-6
V gene: TRBV30
clone size: .
CDR3 protein: CAWTQGAGANVLTF
CDR3 DNA: TGTGCCTGGACCCAGGGGGCTGGGGCCAACGTCCTGACTTTC

D gene: .
J gene: TRBJ2-7
V gene: TRBV5-1
clone size: .
CDR3 protein: CASSPLDPSSYEQYF
CDR3 DNA: TGCGCCAGCAGCCCGCTAGACCCCAGCTCCTACGAGCAGTACTTC

D gene: .
J gene: TRBJ1-6
V gene: TRBV7-6
clone size: few
CDR3 protein: CASSYIQGRPLHF
CDR3 DNA: TGTGCCAGCAGCTATATTCAGGGGAGACCCCTCCACTTT

D gene: TRBD1
J gene: TRBJ2-7
V gene: TRBV9
clone size: few
CDR3 protein: CASSLGTGRSYEQYF
CDR3 DNA: TGTGCCAGCAGCTTGGGGACAGGGCGATCCTACGAGCAGTACTTC

D gene: .
J gene: TRBJ2-1
V gene: TRBV11-3
clone size: .
CDR3 protein: CASSFQQSSYNEQFF
CDR3 DNA: TGTGCCAGCAGCTTCCAACAGAGCTCCTACAATGAGCAGTTCTTC

D gene: TRBD2
J gene: TRBJ2-7
V gene: TRBV7-9
clone size: once
CDR3 protein: CASTLEGLAGAEQYF
CDR3 DNA: TGTGCCAGCACCCTAGAGGGTCTAGCGGGAGCCGAGCAGTACTTC

D gene: TRBD1
J gene: TRBJ2-1
V gene: TRBV29-1
clone size: few
CDR3 protein: CSARTGGNEQFF
CDR3 DNA: TGCAGCGCACGGACAGGGGGCAATGAGCAGTTCTTC

D gene: .
J gene: TRBJ1-5
V gene: TRBV6-5
clone size: medium-sized
CDR3 protein: CASSYRAHQPQHF
CDR3 DNA: TGTGCCAGCAGTTACAGGGCCCATCAGCCCCAGCATTTT